This entry is about one TCR beta chain. Participants were aged about 18 to 90 years, lived in 24 US areas, and enrolled virtually. Grouping used clinical history reported by participants in a survey and questionnaire. Authors' analysis steps: Reference gene primer amplification gave estimated nucleated cell counts. Method: immunoSEQ multiplex PCR; TCRdb's copy keeps in-frame clones and lacks some. V, J and clone size are taken as reported in that table, and D and trimming were inferred from the DNA itself. This table holds approximately 330,000 clones, just over 85% found once. The CDR3 totals 16 residues. Germline CDR1 SEHNR, CDR2 FQNEAQ (reference sequence). V shed 4 bases and J shed 1 base, with 15 bases lying between them. These data come from a study of blood T cell repertoires in COVID-19. Across the whole study: In each case, the material was cDNA or gDNA derived from T cells, B-cell-depleted T cells, or PBMCs.

The sequencing input was PBMCs or T cells enriched from blood (not recorded which). V and J are TRBV7-9 and TRBJ2-3; D is perhaps TRBD1 (6 bases). The sequence derives from a woman aged 40-49 years with acute COVID-19. As DNA, the CDR3 is TGTGCCAGCAGCTCCTACAGGGAGTGGGGCACAGATACGCAGTATTTT. This translates into CASSSYREWGTDTQYF.